The 3 T cell receptor beta chains in this list originate from one sample, sequenced in a study of cytomegalovirus exposure and HLA in healthy donors. Primers: 60 Vbeta forward and 13 Jbeta reverse. Clones were read by immunoSEQ multiplex PCR, and TCRdb kept only the in-frame ones, dropping some. The sample has around 37,000 clones; approximately 84% are singletons. Sequencing was done on a sample of PBMCs. The receptors stem from a man aged 45-65 years in good health and CMV-seronegative.

This clone has only a few counts. The chain couples TRBV4-3 to TRBJ2-1, with D possibly matching TRBD2 (5 bases). CDR1 is LGHNA and CDR2 is YSLEER in the germline V gene. The CDR3 has 18 amino acids. Trimming pared 0 bases from V and 7 bases from J, leaving 22 bases between. The CDR3 reads CASSQESGIPRWENEQFF. The CDR3 nucleotides read TGCGCCAGCAGCCAAGAGTCGGGTATTCCAAGGTGGGAGAATGAGCAGTTCTTC.

The chain employs TRBV11-2 and TRBJ2-4; D call uncertain. V shed 3 bases and J shed 6 bases, with 24 bases lying between them. The germline V gene encodes CDR1 SGHAT and CDR2 FQNNGV. The CDR3 has 18 residues. The CDR3 loop reads CASSFRNTQLRAANIQYF. The CDR3 region has the DNA TGTGCCAGCAGCTTCCGGAACACCCAACTCCGTGCGGCAAACATTCAGTACTTC. Looking up the rest from reference TRBV11-2 and TRBJ2-4 gives the full variable domain: EAGVAQSPRYKIIEKRQSVAFWCNPISGHATLYWYQQILGQGPKLLIQFQNNGVVDDSQLPKDRFSAERLKGVDSTLKIQPAKLEDSAVYLCASSFRNTQLRAANIQYFGAGTRLSVL.

The V gene is TRBV29-1, the J gene TRBJ1-1; possible D gene TRBD1, 6 bases. The V and J ends lost 5 bases and 1 base respectively, with 8 bases between them. The length of the CDR3 is 12 residues. Germline lookup yields CDR1 SQVTM and CDR2 ANQGSEA. Here the CDR3 reads CSVTQGNTEAFF. The CDR3 coding sequence is TGCAGCGTTACACAGGGGAACACTGAAGCTTTCTTT. The variable domain in full, with the rest retrieved from reference TRBV29-1 and TRBJ1-1, is SAVISQKPSRDICQRGTSLTIQCQVDSQVTMMFWYRQQPGQSLTLIATANQGSEATYESGFVIDKFPISRPNLTFSTLTVSNMSPEDSSIYLCSVTQGNTEAFFGQGTRLTVV.